This T cell receptor beta chain came from a study of PD-L1 blockade in urothelial cancer. Study-wide context: About 85% of the roughly 30 patients comprised males who had bladder-origin urothelial cancer. Researchers found blood samples held a median of 141,255 T cells.

Synthetically made TCR analog templates were put into each PCR as spikes. Produced via immunoSEQ multiplex PCR; TCRdb's table is partial and in-frame only. The sample consists of 40,000 or so clones, more than 85% of them appearing once. The time point here: pretreatment peripheral blood. Locally advanced or metastatic urothelial carcinoma affected the patients. The CDR3 contains 14 residues. Germline V CDR1 and CDR2: SEHNR, FQNEAQ (reference sequence). V shed 1 base and J shed 7 bases, with 10 bases lying between them. Sequences were derived from PBMCs, sampled around atezolizumab (anti-PD-L1) treatment. This clonotype was sampled from an older woman with urothelial cancer. The V call is TRBV7-9, the J call TRBJ2-2; D remains unclear. The CDR3 nucleotides are TGTGCCAGCAGCTTAGTTCTAGGTCGCGGGGAGCTGTTTTTT. Translating it yields CASSLVLGRGELFF.